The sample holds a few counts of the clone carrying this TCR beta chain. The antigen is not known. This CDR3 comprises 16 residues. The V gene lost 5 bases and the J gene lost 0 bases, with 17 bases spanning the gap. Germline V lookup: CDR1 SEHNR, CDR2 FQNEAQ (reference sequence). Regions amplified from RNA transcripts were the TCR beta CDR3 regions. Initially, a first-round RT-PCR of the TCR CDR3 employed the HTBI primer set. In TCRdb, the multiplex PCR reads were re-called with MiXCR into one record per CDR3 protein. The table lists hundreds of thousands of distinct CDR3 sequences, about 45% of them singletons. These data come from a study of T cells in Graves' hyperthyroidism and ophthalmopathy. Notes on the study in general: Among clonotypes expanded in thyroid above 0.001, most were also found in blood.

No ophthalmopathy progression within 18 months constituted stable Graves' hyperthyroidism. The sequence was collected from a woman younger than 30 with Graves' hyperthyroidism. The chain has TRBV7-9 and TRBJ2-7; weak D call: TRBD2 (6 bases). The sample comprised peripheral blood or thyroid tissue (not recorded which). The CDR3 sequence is CASSPPWRGNSYEQYF. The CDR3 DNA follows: TGTGCCAGCAGCCCACCGTGGAGGGGCAACTCCTACGAGCAGTACTTC.